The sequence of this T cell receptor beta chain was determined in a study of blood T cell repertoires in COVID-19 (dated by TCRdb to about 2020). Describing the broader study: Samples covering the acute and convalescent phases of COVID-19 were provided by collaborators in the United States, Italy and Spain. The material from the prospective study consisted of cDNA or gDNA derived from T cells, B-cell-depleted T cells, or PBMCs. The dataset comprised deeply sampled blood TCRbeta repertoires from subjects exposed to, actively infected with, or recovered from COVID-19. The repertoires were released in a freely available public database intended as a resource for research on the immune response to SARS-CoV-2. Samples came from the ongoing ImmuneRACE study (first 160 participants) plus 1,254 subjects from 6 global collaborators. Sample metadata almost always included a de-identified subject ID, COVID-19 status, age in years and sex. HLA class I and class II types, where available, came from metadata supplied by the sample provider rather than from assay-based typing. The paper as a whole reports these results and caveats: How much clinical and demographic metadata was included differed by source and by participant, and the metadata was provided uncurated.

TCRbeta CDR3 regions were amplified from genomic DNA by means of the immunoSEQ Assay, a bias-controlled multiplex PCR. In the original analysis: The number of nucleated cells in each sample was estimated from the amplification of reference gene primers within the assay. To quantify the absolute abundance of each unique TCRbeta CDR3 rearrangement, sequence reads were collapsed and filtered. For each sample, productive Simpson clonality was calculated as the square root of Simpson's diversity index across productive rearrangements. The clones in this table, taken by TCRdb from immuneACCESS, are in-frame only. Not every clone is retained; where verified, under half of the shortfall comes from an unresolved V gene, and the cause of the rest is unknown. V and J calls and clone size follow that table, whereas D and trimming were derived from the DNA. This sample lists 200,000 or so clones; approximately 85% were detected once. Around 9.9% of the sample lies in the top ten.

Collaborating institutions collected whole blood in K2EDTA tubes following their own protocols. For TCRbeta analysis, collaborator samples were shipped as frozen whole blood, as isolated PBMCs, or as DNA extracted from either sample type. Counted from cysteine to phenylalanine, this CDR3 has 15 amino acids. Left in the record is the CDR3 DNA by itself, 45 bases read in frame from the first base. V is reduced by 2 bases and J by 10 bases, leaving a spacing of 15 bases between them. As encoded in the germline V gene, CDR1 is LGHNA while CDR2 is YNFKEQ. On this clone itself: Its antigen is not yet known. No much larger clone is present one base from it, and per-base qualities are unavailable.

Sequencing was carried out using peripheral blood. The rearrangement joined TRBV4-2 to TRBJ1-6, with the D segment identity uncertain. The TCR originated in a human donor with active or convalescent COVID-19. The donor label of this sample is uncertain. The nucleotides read TGTGCCAGCAGCCAAAGATGGGAGGATTTCTCACCCCTCCACTTT. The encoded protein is CASSQRWEDFSPLHF.